These T cell receptor beta chains were read from a single sample in a study of cytomegalovirus exposure and HLA in healthy donors. Generated by immunoSEQ multiplex PCR, the TCRdb table keeps only in-frame clones and is missing some. The table has 95,000 to 150,000 clones, approximately 87% seen once. The sample was PBMCs. The origin of the receptors is a man aged 18 to 29 in good health and CMV-seropositive. CDR3s include the opening cysteine and the closing phenylalanine or tryptophan. The D gene is left open where the match is weak. Expanded clones get a size class; other rows say once, few or many, or leave the size out.

V	length	size	J	D	CDR3	DNA
TRBV28	12	-	TRBJ1-2	-	CASSSLGDGYTF	TGTGCCAGCAGTTCTTTAGGGGATGGCTACACCTTC
TRBV13	15	-	TRBJ2-5	TRBD2	CASRDSGGVQETQYF	TGTGCCAGCAGAGATAGCGGGGGGGTACAAGAGACCCAGTACTTC
TRBV5-1	15	-	TRBJ1-4	-	CASSLARGEKEKLFF	TGCGCCAGCAGCTTGGCGCGGGGGGAAAAGGAAAAACTGTTTTTT
TRBV6-1	14	once	TRBJ2-7	-	CASSVAGNSYEQYF	TGTGCCAGCAGTGTGGCCGGGAACTCCTACGAGCAGTACTTC
TRBV2	14	-	TRBJ2-7	TRBD2	CASSESSGGYEQYF	TGTGCCAGCAGTGAAAGTAGCGGGGGCTACGAGCAGTACTTC
TRBV5-6	14	-	TRBJ1-2	TRBD1	CASSPGQGNYGYTF	TGTGCCAGCAGCCCTGGACAGGGGAACTATGGCTACACCTTC
TRBV6-4	13	few	TRBJ2-1	-	CASSEDTYNEQFF	TGTGCCAGCAGTGAGGACACCTACAATGAGCAGTTCTTC
TRBV6-1	15	-	TRBJ1-2	-	CASSERDTRIYGYTF	TGTGCCAGCAGTGAACGGGACACTCGAATCTATGGCTACACCTTC
TRBV4-2	16	-	TRBJ2-1	TRBD2	CASSQDPSGGYNEQFF	TGTGCCAGCAGCCAGGATCCTAGCGGGGGGTACAATGAGCAGTTCTTC
TRBV5-1	15	-	TRBJ1-5	-	CASSLGVGTAQPQHF	TGCGCCAGCAGCTTGGGGGTGGGGACTGCTCAGCCCCAGCATTTT
TRBV5-1	18	-	TRBJ2-7	-	CASSLALNEYSFTYEQYF	TGCGCCAGCAGCTTGGCCCTGAATGAATACTCCTTTACCTACGAGCAGTACTTC
TRBV10-2	15	-	TRBJ2-1	TRBD2	CASRLTSGGYNEQFF	TGCGCCAGCAGATTGACTAGCGGGGGGTACAATGAGCAGTTCTTC
TRBV5-1	15	-	TRBJ1-1	TRBD1	CASSKGTGGITEAFF	TGCGCCAGCAGCAAGGGGACAGGGGGCATCACTGAAGCTTTCTTT
TRBV7-2	14	-	TRBJ2-3	TRBD1	CASSFQGATDTQYF	TGTGCCAGCAGCTTCCAGGGGGCCACAGATACGCAGTATTTT
TRBV21-1	16	-	TRBJ1-6	-	CASSIPTRDRGSPLHF	TGTGCCAGCAGCATTCCCACCCGGGACAGGGGTTCACCCCTCCACTTT
TRBV7-6	15	once	TRBJ2-1	TRBD2	CASSLGLAGDNEQFF	TGTGCCAGCAGCTTGGGACTAGCGGGAGACAATGAGCAGTTCTTC